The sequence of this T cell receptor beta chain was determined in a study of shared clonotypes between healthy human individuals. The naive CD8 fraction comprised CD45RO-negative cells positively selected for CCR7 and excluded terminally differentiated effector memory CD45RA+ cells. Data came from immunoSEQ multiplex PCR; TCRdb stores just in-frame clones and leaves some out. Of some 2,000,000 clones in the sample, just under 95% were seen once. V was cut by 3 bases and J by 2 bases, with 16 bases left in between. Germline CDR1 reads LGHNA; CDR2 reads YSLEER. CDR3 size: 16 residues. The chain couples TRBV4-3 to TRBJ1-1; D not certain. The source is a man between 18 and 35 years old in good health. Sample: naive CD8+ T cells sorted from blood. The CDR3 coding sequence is TGCGCCAGCAGCCATGTCACCCCGAAGGGAAACACTGAAGCTTTCTTT. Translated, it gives CASSHVTPKGNTEAFF.